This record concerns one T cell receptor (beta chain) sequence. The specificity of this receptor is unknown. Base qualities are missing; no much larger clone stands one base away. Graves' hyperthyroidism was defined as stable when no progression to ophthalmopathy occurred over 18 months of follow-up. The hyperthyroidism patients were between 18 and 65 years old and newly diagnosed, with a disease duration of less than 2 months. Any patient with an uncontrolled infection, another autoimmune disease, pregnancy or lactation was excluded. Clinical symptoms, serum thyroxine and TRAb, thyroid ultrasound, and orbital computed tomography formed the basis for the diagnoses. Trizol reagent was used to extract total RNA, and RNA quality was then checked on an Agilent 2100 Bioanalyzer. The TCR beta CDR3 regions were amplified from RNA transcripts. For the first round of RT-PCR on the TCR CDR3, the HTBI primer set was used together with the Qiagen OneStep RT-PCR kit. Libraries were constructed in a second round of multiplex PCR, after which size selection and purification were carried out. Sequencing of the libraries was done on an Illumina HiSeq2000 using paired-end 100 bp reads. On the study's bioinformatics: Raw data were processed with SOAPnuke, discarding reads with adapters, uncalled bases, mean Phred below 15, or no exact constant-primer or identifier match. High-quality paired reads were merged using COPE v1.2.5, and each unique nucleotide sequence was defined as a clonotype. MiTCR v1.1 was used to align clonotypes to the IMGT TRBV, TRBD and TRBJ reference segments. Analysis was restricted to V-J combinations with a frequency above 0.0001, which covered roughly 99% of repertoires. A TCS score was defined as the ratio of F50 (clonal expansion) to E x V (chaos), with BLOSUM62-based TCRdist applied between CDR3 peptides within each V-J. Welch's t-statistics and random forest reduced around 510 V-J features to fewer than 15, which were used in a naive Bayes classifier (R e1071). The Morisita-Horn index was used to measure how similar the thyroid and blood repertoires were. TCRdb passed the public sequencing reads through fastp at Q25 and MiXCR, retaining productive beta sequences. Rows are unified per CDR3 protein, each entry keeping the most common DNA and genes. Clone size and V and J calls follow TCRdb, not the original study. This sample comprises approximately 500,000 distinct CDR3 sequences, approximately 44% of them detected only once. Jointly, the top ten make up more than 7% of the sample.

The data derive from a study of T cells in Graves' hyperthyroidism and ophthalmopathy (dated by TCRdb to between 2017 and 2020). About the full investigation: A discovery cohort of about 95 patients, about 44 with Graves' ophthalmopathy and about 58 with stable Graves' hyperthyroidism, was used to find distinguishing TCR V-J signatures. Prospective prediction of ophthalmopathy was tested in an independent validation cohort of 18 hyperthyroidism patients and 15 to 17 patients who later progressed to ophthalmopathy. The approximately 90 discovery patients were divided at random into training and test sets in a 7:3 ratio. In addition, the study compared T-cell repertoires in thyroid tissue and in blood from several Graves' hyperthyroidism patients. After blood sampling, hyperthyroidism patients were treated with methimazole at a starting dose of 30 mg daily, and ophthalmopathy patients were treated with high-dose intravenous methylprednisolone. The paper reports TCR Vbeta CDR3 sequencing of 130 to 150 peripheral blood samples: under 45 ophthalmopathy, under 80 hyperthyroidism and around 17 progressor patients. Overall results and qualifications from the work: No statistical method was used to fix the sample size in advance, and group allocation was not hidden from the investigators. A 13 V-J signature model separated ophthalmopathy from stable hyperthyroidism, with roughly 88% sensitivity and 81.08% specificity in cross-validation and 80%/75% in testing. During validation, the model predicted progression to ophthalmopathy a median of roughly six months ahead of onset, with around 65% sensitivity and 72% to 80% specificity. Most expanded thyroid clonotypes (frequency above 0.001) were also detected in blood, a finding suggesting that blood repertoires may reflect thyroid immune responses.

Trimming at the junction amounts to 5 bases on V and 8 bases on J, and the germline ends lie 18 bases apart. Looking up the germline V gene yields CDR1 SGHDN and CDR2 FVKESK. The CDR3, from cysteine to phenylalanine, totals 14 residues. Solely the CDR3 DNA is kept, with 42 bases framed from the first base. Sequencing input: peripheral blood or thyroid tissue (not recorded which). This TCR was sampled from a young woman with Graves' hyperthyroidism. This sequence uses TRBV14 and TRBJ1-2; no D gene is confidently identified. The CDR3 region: CASSLTERSEGYTF. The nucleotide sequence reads TGTGCCAGCAGCTTAACCGAGAGGAGCGAGGGCTACACCTTC.